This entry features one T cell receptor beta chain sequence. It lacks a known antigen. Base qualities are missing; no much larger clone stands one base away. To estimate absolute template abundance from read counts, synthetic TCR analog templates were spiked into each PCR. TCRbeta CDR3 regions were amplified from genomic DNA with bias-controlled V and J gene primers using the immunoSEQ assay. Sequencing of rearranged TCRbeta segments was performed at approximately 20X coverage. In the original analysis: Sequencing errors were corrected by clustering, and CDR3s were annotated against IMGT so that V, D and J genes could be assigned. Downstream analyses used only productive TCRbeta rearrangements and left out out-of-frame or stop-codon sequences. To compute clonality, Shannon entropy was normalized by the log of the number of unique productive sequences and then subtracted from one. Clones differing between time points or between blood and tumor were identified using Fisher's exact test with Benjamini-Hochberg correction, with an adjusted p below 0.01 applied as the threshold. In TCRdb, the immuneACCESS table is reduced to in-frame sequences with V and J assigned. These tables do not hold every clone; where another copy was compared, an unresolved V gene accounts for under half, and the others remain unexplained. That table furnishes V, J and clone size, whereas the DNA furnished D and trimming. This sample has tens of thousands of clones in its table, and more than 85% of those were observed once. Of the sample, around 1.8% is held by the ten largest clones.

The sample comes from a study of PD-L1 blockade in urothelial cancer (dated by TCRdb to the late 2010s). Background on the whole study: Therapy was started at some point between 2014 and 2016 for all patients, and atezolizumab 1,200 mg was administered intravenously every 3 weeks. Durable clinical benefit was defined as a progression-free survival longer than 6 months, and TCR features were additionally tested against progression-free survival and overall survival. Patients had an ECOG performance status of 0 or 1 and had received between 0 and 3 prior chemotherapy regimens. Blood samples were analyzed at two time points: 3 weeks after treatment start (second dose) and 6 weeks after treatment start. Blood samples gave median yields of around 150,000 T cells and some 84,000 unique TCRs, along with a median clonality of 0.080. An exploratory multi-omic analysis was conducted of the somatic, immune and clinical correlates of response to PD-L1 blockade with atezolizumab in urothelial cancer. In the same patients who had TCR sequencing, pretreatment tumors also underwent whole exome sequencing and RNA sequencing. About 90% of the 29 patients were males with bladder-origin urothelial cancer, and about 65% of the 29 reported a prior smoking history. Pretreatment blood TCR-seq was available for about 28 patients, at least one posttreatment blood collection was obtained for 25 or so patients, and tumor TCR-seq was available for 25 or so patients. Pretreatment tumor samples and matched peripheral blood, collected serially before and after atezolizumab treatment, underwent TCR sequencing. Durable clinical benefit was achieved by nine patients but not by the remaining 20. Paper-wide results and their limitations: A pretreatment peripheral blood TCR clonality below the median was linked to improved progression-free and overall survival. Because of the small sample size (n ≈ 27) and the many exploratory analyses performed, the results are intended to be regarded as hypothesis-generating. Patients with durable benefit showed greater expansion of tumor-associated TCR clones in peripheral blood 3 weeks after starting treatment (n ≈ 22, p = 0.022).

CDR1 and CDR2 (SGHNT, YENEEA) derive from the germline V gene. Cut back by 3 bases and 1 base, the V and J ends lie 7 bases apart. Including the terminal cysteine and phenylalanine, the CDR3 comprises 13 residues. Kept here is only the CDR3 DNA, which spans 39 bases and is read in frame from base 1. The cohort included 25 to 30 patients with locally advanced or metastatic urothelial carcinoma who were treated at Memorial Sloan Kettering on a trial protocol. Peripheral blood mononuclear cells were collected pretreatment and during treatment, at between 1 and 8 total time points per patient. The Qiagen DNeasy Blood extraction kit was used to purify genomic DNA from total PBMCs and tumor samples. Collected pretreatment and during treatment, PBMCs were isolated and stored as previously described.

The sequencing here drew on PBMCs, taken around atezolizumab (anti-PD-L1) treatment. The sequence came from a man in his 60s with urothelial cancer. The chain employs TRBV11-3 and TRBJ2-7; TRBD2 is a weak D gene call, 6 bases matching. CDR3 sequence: CASSLRGSYEQYF. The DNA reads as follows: TGTGCCAGCAGCTTGCGGGGTTCCTACGAGCAGTACTTC.